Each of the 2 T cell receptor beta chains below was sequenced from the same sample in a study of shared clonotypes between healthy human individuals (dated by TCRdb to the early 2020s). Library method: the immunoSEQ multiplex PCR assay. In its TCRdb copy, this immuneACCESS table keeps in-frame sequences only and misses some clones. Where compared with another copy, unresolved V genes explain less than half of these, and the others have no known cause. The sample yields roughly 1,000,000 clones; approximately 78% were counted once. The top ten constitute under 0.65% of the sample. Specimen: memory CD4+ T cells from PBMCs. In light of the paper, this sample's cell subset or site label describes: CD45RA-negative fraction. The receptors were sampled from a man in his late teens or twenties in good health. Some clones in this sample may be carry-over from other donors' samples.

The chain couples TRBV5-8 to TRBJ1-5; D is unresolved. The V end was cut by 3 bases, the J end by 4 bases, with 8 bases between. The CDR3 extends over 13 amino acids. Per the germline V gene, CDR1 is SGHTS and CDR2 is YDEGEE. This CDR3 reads CASSSRPNQPQHF. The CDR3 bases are TGTGCCAGCAGCTCACGCCCTAATCAGCCCCAGCATTTT. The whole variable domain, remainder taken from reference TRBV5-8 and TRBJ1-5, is EAGVTQSPTHLIKTRGQQATLRCSPISGHTSVYWYQQALGLGLQFLLWYDEGEERNRGNFPPRFSGRQFPNYSSELNVNALELEDSALYLCASSSRPNQPQHFGDGTRLSIL.

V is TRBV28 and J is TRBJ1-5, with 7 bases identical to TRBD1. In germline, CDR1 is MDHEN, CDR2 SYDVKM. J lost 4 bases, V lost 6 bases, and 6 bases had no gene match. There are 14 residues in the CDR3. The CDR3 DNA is TGTGCCAGCAGCACTTTGACAGGGAATCAGCCCCAGCATTTT. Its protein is CASSTLTGNQPQHF.